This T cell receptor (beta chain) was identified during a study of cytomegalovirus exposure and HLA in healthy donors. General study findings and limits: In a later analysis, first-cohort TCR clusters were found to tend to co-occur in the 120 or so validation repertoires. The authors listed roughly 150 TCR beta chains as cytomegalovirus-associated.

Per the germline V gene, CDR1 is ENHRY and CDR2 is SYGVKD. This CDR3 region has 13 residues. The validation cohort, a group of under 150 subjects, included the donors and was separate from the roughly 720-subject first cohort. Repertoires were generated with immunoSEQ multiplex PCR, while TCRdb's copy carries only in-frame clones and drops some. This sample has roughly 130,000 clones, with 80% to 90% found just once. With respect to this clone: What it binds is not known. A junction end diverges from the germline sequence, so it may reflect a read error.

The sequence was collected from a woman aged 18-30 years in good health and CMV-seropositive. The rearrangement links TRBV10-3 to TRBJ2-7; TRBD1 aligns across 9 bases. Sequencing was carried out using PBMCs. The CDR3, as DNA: TGTGCCATCGGTGACGACAGGGGGTACGAGCAGTACTTC. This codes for CAIGDDRGYEQYF.